A selection of T cell receptor beta chains follows, all from one sample in a study of CD8+CD57+ T cells in acquired aplastic anemia. TCRdb re-derived calls from the reads in MiXCR, one entry per CDR3 protein. The sample includes 400,000 to 500,000 distinct CDR3 sequences, 65% to 75% seen only once; the top ten take under 5%. The sample comprised sorted CD4+, CD8+, or CD8+CD57+ T cells (not recorded which) from PBMCs. The receptors here all came from a human donor in good health, serving as a control. The CDR3 runs from the conserved cysteine through the conserved F or W. A D gene is named only where the DNA matches it firmly. A clone size is listed for some rows: how often the clone was seen (once, few, many), or a class if it is expanded.

D gene	clone size	V gene	J gene	CDR3 DNA	CDR3 protein
NA	NA	TRBV5-5	TRBJ2-3	TGTGCCAGCAGCTTAGGGGTGGTCAGGGCTTTT	CASSLGVVRAF
NA	NA	TRBV2	TRBJ1-6	TGTGCCAGCAGCGTCGGGGCCGCCCTCTCTCCCCCCCACTTT	CASSVGAALSPPHF
NA	NA	TRBV11-2	TRBJ2-3	TGTGCCAGCAGCTTAGAGGTTCACACCACAGATACGCAGTATTTT	CASSLEVHTTDTQYF
NA	NA	TRBV10-3	TRBJ2-1	TGTGCCATCAGACGGGACCCTAATACCGGGGGCCGAGTTGAGCAGTTCTTC	CAIRRDPNTGGRVEQFF
NA	once	TRBV7-9	TRBJ2-1	TGTGCCAGCAGACGCGGCGGTAAGCATGGCAAGCAGCATTTCTTC	CASRRGGKHGKQHFF
NA	NA	TRBV5-4	TRBJ1-5	TGTGCCAGCAGCTTAACGGGGGAGCCCCAGCATTTT	CASSLTGEPQHF
NA	few	TRBV12-3/TRBV12-4	TRBJ2-7	TGTGCCAGCAGTTTAGTACAAATAGGCACACGGCAGTACTTC	CASSLVQIGTRQYF
NA	NA	TRBV7-9	TRBJ2-7	TGTGCCAGCAGCCCTCGGTGGAGGGGGCGACCTGGGGAGCAGTACTTC	CASSPRWRGRPGEQYF
NA	many	TRBV4-3	TRBJ1-2	TGCGCCAGCAGCCTAGAGGGTAAGACCTGGAACTACTATGGCTACACCTTC	CASSLEGKTWNYYGYTF
NA	NA	TRBV7-8	TRBJ1-5	TGTGCCAGCAGCATTAATAGGGATCAGCCCCAGCATTTT	CASSINRDQPQHF
NA	NA	TRBV12-3/TRBV12-4	TRBJ1-4	TGTGCCAGCAGTTCCGGGCAGTTTAATGAAAAACTGTTTTTT	CASSSGQFNEKLFF
NA	many	TRBV14	TRBJ2-3	TGTGCCAGCAGCCAAGACTGGGGGGCGCCAGGAGATACGCAGTATTTT	CASSQDWGAPGDTQYF
TRBD1	NA	TRBV27	TRBJ2-7	TGTGCCAGCAGTATAACCGGGACAGGGCCCTACGAGCAGTACTTC	CASSITGTGPYEQYF
TRBD2	many	TRBV7-9	TRBJ2-5	TGTGCCAGCAGCCGGACTAGCGGGGGGCCGCTAAGCCAAGAGACCCAGTACTTC	CASSRTSGGPLSQETQYF
NA	NA	TRBV7-9	TRBJ2-7	TGTGCCAGCAGCCGGGTGGGTTCCTACGAGAAGTACTTT	CASSRVGSYEKYF